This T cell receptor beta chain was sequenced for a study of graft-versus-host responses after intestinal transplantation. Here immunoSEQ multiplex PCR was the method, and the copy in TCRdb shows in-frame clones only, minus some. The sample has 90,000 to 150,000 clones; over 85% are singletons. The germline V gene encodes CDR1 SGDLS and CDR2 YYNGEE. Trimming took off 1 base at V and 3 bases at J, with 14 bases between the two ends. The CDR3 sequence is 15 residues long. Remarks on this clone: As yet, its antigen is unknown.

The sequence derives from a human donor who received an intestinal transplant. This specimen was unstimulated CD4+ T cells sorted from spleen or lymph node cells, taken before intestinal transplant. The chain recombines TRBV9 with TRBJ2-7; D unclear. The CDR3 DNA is TGTGCCAGCAGCGTATGGTTGGCGGCCCTCTACGAGCAGTACTTC. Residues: CASSVWLAALYEQYF.